The TCR beta chain described here comes from a study of PD-1 blockade in mismatch repair-deficient tumors. In germline, CDR1 is SEHNR, CDR2 FQNEAQ (reference sequence). The V gene lost 3 bases and the J gene lost 0 bases, with 16 bases spanning the gap. The CDR3 runs to 17 residues. General observations from the study: Tumor-resident clones, often undetectable pretreatment in blood, expanded then contracted after pembrolizumab.

To note about this clone: The antigen is unknown.

Clones were sequenced by immunoSEQ multiplex PCR, and TCRdb holds only the in-frame ones, with some missing. The repertoire has 50,000 or so clones, 81% of them found once; the top ten carry roughly 8%. This clonotype originated in an adult with mismatch repair-deficient cancer. The chain employs TRBV7-9 and TRBJ2-3, with D possibly being TRBD1 (6 bases). This specimen consisted of peripheral blood, obtained about 20 weeks after starting pembrolizumab. CDR3 region: CASSFPNTGTSTDTQYF. CDR3 nucleotides: TGTGCCAGCAGCTTTCCTAACACAGGGACCAGCACAGATACGCAGTATTTT.